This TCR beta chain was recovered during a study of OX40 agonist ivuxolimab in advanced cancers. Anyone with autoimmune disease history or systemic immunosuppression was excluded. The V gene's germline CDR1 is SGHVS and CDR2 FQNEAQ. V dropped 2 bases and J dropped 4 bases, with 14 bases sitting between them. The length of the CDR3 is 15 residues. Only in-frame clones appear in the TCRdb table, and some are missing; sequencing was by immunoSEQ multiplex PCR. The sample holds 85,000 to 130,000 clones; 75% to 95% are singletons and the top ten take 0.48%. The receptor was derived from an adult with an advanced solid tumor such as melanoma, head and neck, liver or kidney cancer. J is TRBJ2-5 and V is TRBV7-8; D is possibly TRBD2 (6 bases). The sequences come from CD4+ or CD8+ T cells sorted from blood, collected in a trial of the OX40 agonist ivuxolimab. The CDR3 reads CASSLNGGRLETQYF. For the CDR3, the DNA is TGTGCCAGCAGCTTAAACGGGGGAAGGTTAGAGACCCAGTACTTC.